A single sample gave rise to the 14 T cell receptor beta chains below, sequenced in a study of T cell therapy after organ transplantation. Profiling relied on immunoSEQ multiplex PCR, and the TCRdb table lists in-frame clones only, not all of them. The profile shows nearly 20,000 clones, about four fifths of them singletons. Noted time point: 4-8 weeks after completion of therapy. These receptors have no known antigen. This sample comprised CD8+ T cells from blood, obtained after autologous CMV-specific T cell therapy. These receptors all stem from a human patient who had received a solid organ transplant and had CMV disease. Some T cells may be graft donor cells.

Concerning this clone: This CDR3 is also generated by other DNA sequences in the sample. The V call is TRBV6-1, the J call TRBJ2-2; no definite D call. The germline V and J ends were trimmed by 5 bases and 6 bases, with 4 bases remaining between them. Per germline, CDR1 MNHNS and CDR2 SASEGT. The CDR3 is made up of 11 amino acids. Here the CDR3 reads CASSYPGELFF. CDR3 sequence (DNA): TGTGCCAGCAGTTACCCCGGGGAGCTGTTTTTT.

Only one count was recorded for this clone. V gene TRBV4-1 combines with J gene TRBJ2-7; TRBD1 matches at 11 bases. The CDR3 spans 15 residues. V was pared by 4 bases and J by 6 bases, with 8 bases of the junction left unmatched. CDR1 is MGHRA, CDR2 YSYEKL, per germline. The CDR3 region has the DNA TGCGCCAGCAGCCTGGACCGGGACAGGGGGTTCGAGCAGTACTTC. Protein product: CASSLDRDRGFEQYF.

This clone was detected once. The chain links TRBV5-4 to TRBJ2-7, with 11 positions matching TRBD1. The germline CDR1 and CDR2 sequences are SGHNT and YYREEE (reference sequence). The CDR3 contains 15 residues. Trimming removed 5 bases from V and 4 bases from J; junction bases left unmatched: 8. CDR3 loop: CASSSGTGGRYEQYF. CDR3 sequence (DNA): TGTGCCAGCAGTTCCGGGACAGGGGGAAGGTACGAGCAGTACTTC.

The V call is TRBV27, the J call TRBJ2-3; D is tentatively TRBD1 or TRBD2 (5 bases each). CDR1 and CDR2 from the germline V gene are MNHEY and SMNVEV (reference sequence). Trimming stripped 4 bases from V and 4 bases from J, with 18 bases between. This CDR3 has 16 amino acids. Here the CDR3 DNA reads TGTGCCAGCAGTTCCAAAGAGGGGACCAGCCCAGATACGCAGTATTTT. The encoded protein is CASSSKEGTSPDTQYF.

DNA of the CDR3: TGTGCCAGCAGCCAAGGACTAGCGGGGGACCGCTACGAGCAGTACTTC. Protein: CASSQGLAGDRYEQYF. The rearrangement uses TRBV4-2 and TRBJ2-7, with 12 bases aligning to TRBD2. The CDR3 spans 16 residues. The V segment lost 1 base and the J segment 3 bases; nucleotides outside the gene matches: 4. Germline CDR1 reads LGHNA; CDR2 reads YNFKEQ.

The chain couples TRBV29-1 to TRBJ2-3; no firm D call. Trimming cost V 4 bases and J 3 bases, with 2 bases left between them. CDR1 is SQVTM, CDR2 ANQGSEA, per germline. This CDR3 is 10 amino acids long. DNA for the CDR3: TGCAGCGTTGCGACAGATACGCAGTATTTT. It specifies CSVATDTQYF.

The chain links TRBV10-2 to TRBJ2-1; the match to TRBD2 covers 10 bases. J lost 6 bases, V lost 6 bases, and 8 bases had no gene match. The CDR3 length is 15 residues. Germline V gene sequence: CDR1 WSHSY, CDR2 SAAADI. The CDR3 DNA reads TGCGCCAGCAGCCCCGGGGCTAGCGGGAGCAATGAGCAGTTCTTC. The encoded protein is CASSPGASGSNEQFF.

The chain joins TRBV7-9 to TRBJ1-3; the D gene is possibly TRBD1 (5 bases). The CDR3 totals 15 residues. Germline V gene sequence: CDR1 SEHNR, CDR2 FQNEAQ (reference sequence). V lost 5 bases to trimming and J lost 7 bases, with 18 bases between them. The CDR3 DNA sequence: TGTGCCAGCAGCCCGACCGAGACAGCGAAGAACACCATATATTTT. It translates to CASSPTETAKNTIYF.

This chain joins TRBV6-6 and TRBJ2-4, with a possible D match to TRBD1 (5 bases). V gave up 9 bases and J gave up 1 base, with 13 bases separating them. CDR1 is MNHNY and CDR2 is SVGAGI in the germline V gene (reference sequence). The CDR3 length is 14 residues. The CDR3 sequence: CASSGNPAKNIQYF. The CDR3 DNA sequence: TGTGCCAGTTCAGGGAACCCCGCCAAAAACATTCAGTACTTC.

The V gene is TRBV15, the J gene TRBJ1-3; D perhaps matches TRBD1 (5 bases). Germline loops: CDR1 LNHNV, CDR2 YYDKDF (reference sequence). This CDR3 comprises 15 residues. Trimming took off 3 bases at V and 2 bases at J, with 11 bases between the two ends. Here the CDR3 DNA reads TGTGCCACCAGCAGTGGAGGGGCGCCTGGAAACACCATATATTTT. It translates to CATSSGGAPGNTIYF.

The chain has TRBV6-6 and TRBJ2-6; the D is unclear. V shed 2 bases and J shed 0 bases, with 5 bases lying between them. Germline CDR1 reads MNHNY; CDR2 reads SVGAGI (reference sequence). The length of the CDR3 is 15 residues. CDR3 in amino acids: CASSYVSSGANVLTF. CDR3 bases: TGTGCCAGCAGTTACGTTTCCTCTGGGGCCAACGTCCTGACTTTC.

The chain combines TRBV6-5 with TRBJ2-5; 8 bases agree with TRBD1. The CDR3 length is 15 residues. CDR1 MNHEY and CDR2 SVGAGI come from the germline V gene. The V gene end was trimmed by 6 bases and the J gene end by 5 bases; junction bases not matched to a gene: 11. The CDR3 sequence is CASRPGQGRWETQYF. CDR3 bases: TGTGCCAGCAGACCCGGACAGGGTAGATGGGAGACCCAGTACTTC.

The chain combines TRBV4-3 with TRBJ1-1; TRBD1 agrees at 7 bases. The CDR3 runs to 16 residues. V was clipped by 1 base and J by 1 base; unmatched bases: 6. Germline values: CDR1 LGHNA, CDR2 YSLEER. The CDR3 loop is CASSQGGGTANTEAFF. The CDR3 nucleotides read TGCGCCAGCAGCCAAGGTGGAGGGACAGCGAACACTGAAGCTTTCTTT.

The V call is TRBV5-4, the J call TRBJ1-2, with no clear D. The CDR3 length is 14 residues. CDR1 and CDR2 (germline): SGHNT, YYREEE (reference sequence). The V end was cut by 3 bases, the J end by 5 bases, with 14 bases between. The CDR3 is CASSWTGEEYGYTF. The CDR3 DNA reads as TGTGCCAGCAGCTGGACGGGCGAAGAGTATGGCTACACCTTC. The full variable domain, in which reference TRBV5-4 and TRBJ1-2 provide the parts outside the CDR3, is ETGVTQSPTHLIKTRGQQVTLRCSSQSGHNTVSWYQQALGQGPQFIFQYYREEENGRGNFPPRFSGLQFPNYSSELNVNALELDDSALYLCASSWTGEEYGYTFGSGTRLTVV.